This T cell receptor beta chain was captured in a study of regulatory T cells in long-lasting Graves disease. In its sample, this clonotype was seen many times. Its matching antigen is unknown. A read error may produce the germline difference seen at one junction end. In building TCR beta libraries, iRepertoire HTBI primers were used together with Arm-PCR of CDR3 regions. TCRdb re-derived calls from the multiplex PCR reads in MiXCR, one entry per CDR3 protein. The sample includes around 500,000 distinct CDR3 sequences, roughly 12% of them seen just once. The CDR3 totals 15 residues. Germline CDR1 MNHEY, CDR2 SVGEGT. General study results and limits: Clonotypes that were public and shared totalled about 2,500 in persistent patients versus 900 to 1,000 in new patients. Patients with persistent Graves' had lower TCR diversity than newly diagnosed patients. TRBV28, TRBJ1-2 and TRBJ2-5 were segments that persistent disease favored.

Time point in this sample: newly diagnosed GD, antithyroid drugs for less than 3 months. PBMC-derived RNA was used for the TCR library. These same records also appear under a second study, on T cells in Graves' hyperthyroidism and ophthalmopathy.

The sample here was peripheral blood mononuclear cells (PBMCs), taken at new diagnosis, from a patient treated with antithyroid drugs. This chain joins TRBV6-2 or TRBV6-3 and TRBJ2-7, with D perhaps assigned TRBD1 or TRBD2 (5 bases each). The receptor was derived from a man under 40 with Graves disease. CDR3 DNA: TGTGCCAGCACTTACAGAGGGGCAGGCTCCTACGAGCAGTACTTC. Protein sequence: CASTYRGAGSYEQYF.